A selection of T cell receptor beta chains follows, all from one sample in a study of cytomegalovirus exposure and HLA in healthy donors. The data were produced by immunoSEQ multiplex PCR, yet TCRdb's version contains in-frame clones alone and is incomplete. The data show 95,000 to 150,000 clones, over 6.5% seen once. Sequencing used PBMCs. Receptors originate from a woman between 35 and 50 years old in good health and CMV-seropositive. Both conserved end residues are part of each CDR3. The D gene is left open where the match is weak. Expanded clones get a size class; other rows say once, few or many, or leave the size out.

TRBD1 TRBJ1-5 TRBV19 many CASSIQAGGGQPQHF TGTGCCAGTAGTATTCAGGCAGGGGGAGGTCAGCCCCAGCATTTT
. TRBJ2-1 TRBV10-1 few CASSERGDGEQFF TGCGCCAGCAGTGAACGGGGAGATGGTGAGCAGTTCTTC
TRBD2 TRBJ2-1 TRBV7-7 few CASSLVLAGGNNEQFF TGTGCCAGCAGCTTAGTACTAGCGGGGGGAAACAATGAGCAGTTCTTC
. TRBJ1-4 TRBV5-1 few CASSFWGRVTNEKLFF TGCGCCAGCAGCTTCTGGGGGAGGGTCACTAATGAAAAACTGTTTTTT
TRBD2 TRBJ2-3 TRBV28 . CASRSRGDTDTQYF TGTGCCAGCAGGTCTCGGGGGGACACAGATACGCAGTATTTT
. TRBJ1-1 TRBV2 . CASQAGGWDTEAFF TGTGCCAGTCAGGCGGGAGGGTGGGACACTGAAGCTTTCTTT
TRBD1 TRBJ1-5 TRBV28 . CASGRDRNQPQHF TGTGCCAGCGGCCGGGACAGAAATCAGCCCCAGCATTTT
. TRBJ2-7 TRBV28 . CASRREDGGLEQYF TGTGCCAGCAGAAGGGAAGACGGAGGGCTCGAGCAGTACTTC
. TRBJ1-4 TRBV4-2 . CASSQTYPRTRGRDNEKLFF TGTGCCAGCAGCCAAACCTACCCTAGGACACGCGGCAGGGATAATGAAAAACTGTTTTTT
. TRBJ1-2 TRBV7-3 . CASSLAPAGPRDYGYTF TGTGCCAGCAGCTTAGCCCCGGCAGGCCCGAGGGACTATGGCTACACCTTC
. TRBJ1-5 TRBV18 . CASSPGEGMGQPQHF TGTGCCAGCTCACCGGGGGAGGGGATGGGTCAGCCCCAGCATTTT
. TRBJ2-1 TRBV5-6 . CASSFQGSISYNEQFF TGTGCCAGCAGCTTTCAGGGGTCCATCTCCTACAATGAGCAGTTCTTC
TRBD1 TRBJ2-5 TRBV5-1 . CASSSTLGQGAGETQYF TGCGCCAGCAGCTCAACCTTGGGACAGGGGGCGGGAGAGACCCAGTACTTC
. TRBJ1-2 TRBV30 many CAWSTQRVGYTF TGTGCCTGGAGTACACAGAGGGTCGGCTACACCTTC
TRBD1 TRBJ2-3 TRBV19 . CASSIGGGYTDTQYF TGTGCCAGTAGTATAGGAGGGGGCTACACAGATACGCAGTATTTT
. TRBJ2-2 TRBV14 few CASSQAPGPGELFF TGTGCCAGCAGCCAAGCCCCAGGGCCCGGGGAGCTGTTTTTT
. TRBJ1-1 TRBV5-1 . CASSLAVGTNTEAFF TGCGCCAGCAGCTTGGCCGTGGGGACAAACACTGAAGCTTTCTTT
TRBD1 TRBJ2-1 TRBV9 few CASSGSRQGGSEQFF TGTGCCAGCAGCGGATCCAGACAGGGCGGCAGTGAGCAGTTCTTC
. TRBJ2-7 TRBV6-6 few CASSSNRDLGYEQYF TGTGCCAGCAGTTCAAACAGGGATCTGGGCTACGAGCAGTACTTC
TRBD1 TRBJ1-1 TRBV19 . CASSIGRGPGGTEAFF TGTGCCAGTAGTATTGGCAGGGGGCCCGGGGGCACTGAAGCTTTCTTT
. TRBJ2-1 TRBV10-1 few CASSEASRGGLSYNEQFF TGCGCCAGCAGTGAGGCCTCGAGGGGGGGCCTTTCATACAATGAGCAGTTCTTC
. TRBJ2-2 TRBV18 few CASSPPTRANTGELFF TGTGCCAGCTCACCACCTACCAGGGCGAACACCGGGGAGCTGTTTTTT
. TRBJ1-3 TRBV27 . CASSLSWASGNTIYF TGTGCCAGCAGTTTATCGTGGGCATCTGGAAACACCATATATTTT
TRBD2 TRBJ2-7 TRBV27 . CASTGGGYEQYF TGTGCCAGCACCGGGGGGGGATACGAGCAGTACTTC
. TRBJ1-1 TRBV27 . CASSLSVGESEAFF TGTGCCAGCAGTTTATCGGTCGGTGAATCTGAAGCTTTCTTT
. TRBJ2-2 TRBV9 . CASSVGGRRGGTGELFF TGTGCCAGCAGCGTAGGGGGGAGAAGGGGGGGCACCGGGGAGCTGTTTTTT
. TRBJ2-7 TRBV30 . CAWSVQSLYEQYF TGTGCCTGGAGTGTACAGAGCCTCTACGAGCAGTACTTC
. TRBJ1-6 TRBV6-5 few CATRDTHSPLHF TGTGCCACCCGGGACACGCATTCACCCCTCCACTTT
. TRBJ1-2 TRBV2 few CASRSGELTGYTF TGTGCCAGCAGATCAGGGGAGCTGACGGGCTACACCTTC
. TRBJ1-3 TRBV5-8 few CASSLGQRGNTIYF TGTGCCAGCAGCTTGGGACAGCGTGGAAACACCATATATTTT
. TRBJ1-5 TRBV6-5 . CASSPVANQPQHF TGTGCCAGCAGCCCAGTTGCCAATCAGCCCCAGCATTTT